Each of the 21 T cell receptor beta chains below was sequenced from the same sample in a study of T cell responses to AZD1222 COVID-19 vaccine. Measured with immunoSEQ multiplex PCR; TCRdb has only the in-frame clones, and not every one. This sample has around 130,000 clones, with 70% to 90% found just once. Here the sequenced sample was peripheral blood, taken on day 0 of AZD1222 vaccination. The receptors were gathered from an adult in good health.

This chain uses TRBV30 with TRBJ1-2, with 7 bases identical to TRBD1. V lost 0 bases and J lost 8; bases outside the gene matches: 6. Germline V gene data show CDR1 as GTSNPN and CDR2 as SVGIG (reference sequence). CDR3 size: 13 residues. In DNA, the CDR3 is TGTGCCTGGAGTGTAAGGGGGCTATCGGGCTACACCTTC. This translates into CAWSVRGLSGYTF.

The V gene is TRBV11-3, the J gene TRBJ1-2; the D is unclear. Trimming took off 3 bases at V and 2 bases at J, with 7 bases between the two ends. CDR1 SGHNT and CDR2 YENEEA come from the germline V gene. The CDR3 is 13 residues long. CDR3 nucleotides: TGTGCCAGCAGCTTCGGGCCGAACTATGGCTACACCTTC. Residues: CASSFGPNYGYTF.

In this sample, this clone turned up once. V is TRBV14 and J is TRBJ1-4, with D possibly TRBD1 on 6 matching bases. The germline V and J ends were trimmed by 5 bases and 4 bases, with 11 bases remaining between them. The germline V gene has CDR1 SGHDN and CDR2 FVKESK. The CDR3 covers 14 residues. The CDR3 is CASSSDRSNEKLFF. The CDR3 region has the DNA TGTGCCAGCAGCTCCGACAGGAGTAATGAAAAACTGTTTTTT. The full variable domain, completed using reference TRBV14 and TRBJ1-4, is EAGVTQFPSHSVIEKGQTVTLRCDPISGHDNLYWYRRVMGKEIKFLLHFVKESKQDESGMPNNRFLAERTGGTYSTLKVQPAELEDSGVYFCASSSDRSNEKLFFGSGTQLSVL.

V and J are TRBV30 and TRBJ2-7, with D possibly being TRBD2 (6 bases). This CDR3 contains 14 residues. The germline V and J ends were trimmed by 0 bases and 2 bases, with 11 bases remaining between them. Germline-derived CDR1 and CDR2 are GTSNPN and SVGIG (reference sequence). CDR3 in amino acids: CAWSVGLAPYEQYF. As DNA, the CDR3 is TGTGCCTGGAGTGTTGGGCTAGCGCCCTACGAGCAGTACTTC.

The chain recombines TRBV5-1 with TRBJ2-5, with TRBD2 identical over 8 bases. Germline loops: CDR1 SGHRS, CDR2 YFSETQ. The CDR3 is made up of 15 amino acids. The junction had 6 bases not matched to a gene; V was cut back by 0 bases and J by 5 bases. CDR3 nucleotides: TGCGCCAGCAGCTTGGGAGGTCTAGCGGGTGAGACCCAGTACTTC. It encodes CASSLGGLAGETQYF.

J is TRBJ2-3 and V is TRBV5-5; the match to TRBD2 covers 8 bases. The germline V gene has CDR1 SGHKS and CDR2 YYEKEE (reference sequence). This CDR3 comprises 18 residues. V dropped 0 bases and J dropped 0; count of bases not matched to a gene: 9. The CDR3 DNA is TGTGCCAGCAGCTTGGATCGGCGGGGGGCCCCCAGCACAGATACGCAGTATTTT. Encoded protein: CASSLDRRGAPSTDTQYF.

This chain links TRBV18 with TRBJ2-3; 9 positions match TRBD2. There are 17 residues in the CDR3. Per the germline V gene, CDR1 is KGHSH and CDR2 is LQKENI. Trimming removed 3 bases from V and 7 bases from J; junction bases left unmatched: 14. In DNA form, the CDR3 reads TGTGCCAGCTCACCTTCGGTAGCGGGGGACTTTGAAAATACGCAGTATTTT. It codes for CASSPSVAGDFENTQYF.

This sequence joins TRBV20-1 and TRBJ2-7; TRBD1 or TRBD2 may be the D gene (5 bases each). The CDR3 is 10 amino acids. Per germline, CDR1 DFQATT and CDR2 SNEGSKA (reference sequence). The V gene lost 5 bases and the J gene lost 3 bases, with 5 bases spanning the gap. CDR3 sequence (DNA): TGCAGTGCTGGGGGCTACGAGCAGTACTTC. This gives the protein CSAGGYEQYF.

CDR3: CASSEPRDRADEQYF. Written as DNA, the CDR3 is TGTGCCAGCAGCGAGCCCCGGGACAGGGCGGACGAGCAGTACTTC. V usage is TRBV5-5 and J usage is TRBJ2-7; 9 positions agree with TRBD1. This CDR3 is 15 amino acids long. V lost 4 bases to trimming and J lost 5 bases; unmatched junction nucleotides: 10. In germline, CDR1 is SGHKS, CDR2 YYEKEE (reference sequence).

V gene TRBV27 combines with J gene TRBJ1-4; the D gene is possibly TRBD1 (6 bases). Trimming pared 3 bases from V and 1 base from J, leaving 12 bases between. The V gene's germline CDR1 is MNHEY and CDR2 SMNVEV (reference sequence). This CDR3 is 16 amino acids long. This CDR3 is CASSFGRGGTNEKLFF. DNA for the CDR3: TGTGCCAGCAGTTTTGGCAGGGGCGGAACTAATGAAAAACTGTTTTTT.

The chain has TRBV5-5 and TRBJ2-5; 10 bases map to TRBD2. V dropped 0 bases and J dropped 5; count of bases not matched to a gene: 7. The CDR3 is 16 residues long. The germline CDR1 and CDR2 sequences are SGHKS and YYEKEE (reference sequence). The CDR3: CASSLVPTSGWETQYF. The CDR3 nucleotides are TGTGCCAGCAGCTTGGTTCCGACTAGCGGGTGGGAGACCCAGTACTTC.

This clone was seen once. The rearrangement links TRBV10-3 to TRBJ1-1, with D uncertain. V was cut by 3 bases and J by 5 bases, with 13 bases left in between. This CDR3 has 14 amino acids. Looked up from germline, CDR1 is ENHRY and CDR2 is SYGVKD. The CDR3 sequence: CAISDRGRETEAFF. CDR3 coding DNA: TGTGCCATCAGTGATCGAGGGCGGGAAACTGAAGCTTTCTTT.

Ten or more counts support this clone. The chain recombines TRBV6-5 with TRBJ2-7; TRBD1 or TRBD2 may be the D gene (5 bases each). V lost 6 bases to trimming and J lost 6 bases, with 18 bases between them. Germline-derived CDR1 and CDR2 are MNHEY and SVGAGI. The CDR3 is 14 amino acids. For the CDR3, the DNA is TGTGCCAGCAGCCGGGGAGAAGGTGGGGGCGAGCAGTACTTC. Protein sequence: CASSRGEGGGEQYF.

CDR3 residues: CASGLGIGNSPLHF. CDR3 DNA: TGTGCTAGTGGTTTGGGGATTGGGAATTCACCCCTCCACTTT. V is TRBV12-5 and J is TRBJ1-6, with D uncertain. Germline V gene data show CDR1 as LGHNT and CDR2 as FRNRAP. This CDR3 has 14 amino acids. The V end was cut by 1 base, the J end by 7 bases, with 8 bases between.

The J gene is TRBJ2-7, the V gene TRBV7-9; D not certain. Trimming removed 1 base from V and 7 bases from J, with 11 bases in between. CDR3 length: 13 amino acids. Looked up from germline, CDR1 is SEHNR and CDR2 is FQNEAQ (reference sequence). Here the CDR3 reads CASSLERTGEQYF. CDR3 in DNA: TGTGCCAGCAGCTTAGAAAGGACGGGTGAGCAGTACTTC. Complete variable domain (other parts from reference TRBV7-9 and TRBJ2-7): DTGVSQNPRHKITKRGQNVTFRCDPISEHNRLYWYRQTLGQGPEFLTYFQNEAQLEKSRLLSDRFSAERPKGSFSTLEIQRTEQGDSAMYLCASSLERTGEQYFGPGTRLTVT.

The chain is built from TRBV7-2 and TRBJ2-5; TRBD2 agrees at 15 bases. V shed 5 bases and J 9 bases; nucleotides not matched to a gene: 4. This CDR3 region has 14 residues. The germline CDR1 and CDR2 sequences are SGHTA and FQGNSA. The DNA of the CDR3 is TGTGCCAGCAGCGCCGGACTAGCGGGAGGGGCCCAGTACTTC. Amino acid sequence: CASSAGLAGGAQYF.

The V and J genes are TRBV30 and TRBJ1-2; D not resolved. The CDR3 totals 12 residues. The V gene's germline CDR1 is GTSNPN and CDR2 SVGIG (reference sequence). Between the trimmed V and J ends, which lost 2 bases and 7 bases, there was a span of 11 bases. The CDR3 DNA reads as TGTGCCTGGAGTCTATTCACACGTGGCTACACCTTC. As protein: CAWSLFTRGYTF.

The gene calls are TRBV2 and TRBJ2-7; a possible D gene is TRBD2 (5 bases). V was cut by 6 bases and J by 4 bases, with 10 bases left in between. CDR3 length: 12 amino acids. The germline V gene encodes CDR1 SNHLY and CDR2 FYNNEI. This CDR3 is CASRPEGYEQYF. The CDR3 DNA follows: TGTGCCAGCAGGCCTGAGGGATACGAGCAGTACTTC.

The rearrangement joins TRBV10-3 to TRBJ2-5, with a tentative D call TRBD2 (5 bases). V lost 6 bases, J lost 2 bases, and 10 bases lay in between. The CDR3 spans 13 residues. The germline CDR1 and CDR2 sequences are ENHRY and SYGVKD. The CDR3 sequence: CAISAGIQETQYF. The CDR3 nucleotides read TGTGCCATCAGCGCCGGGATTCAAGAGACCCAGTACTTC.

The CDR3 sequence is CASSADSNYGYTF. The CDR3, as DNA: TGTGCCAGCAGCGCGGACAGCAACTATGGCTACACCTTC. The genes are TRBV7-9 and TRBJ1-2, with a tentative D call TRBD1 (6 bases). From germline, CDR1 is SEHNR and CDR2 FQNEAQ (reference sequence). The CDR3 is 13 residues long. V lost 5 bases, J lost 2 bases, and 9 bases lay in between.

This clone was found many times. The V and J genes are TRBV18 and TRBJ2-2; 7 nucleotides line up with TRBD1. CDR3 length equals 16 residues. Germline CDR1 and CDR2: KGHSH and LQKENI. Trimming removed 0 bases from V and 5 bases from J; junction bases left unmatched: 6. The CDR3 here is CASSPPGQFSTGELFF. The CDR3 DNA is TGTGCCAGCTCACCACCGGGACAGTTTAGTACCGGGGAGCTGTTTTTT.